Listed below are T cell receptor beta chains from one sample, sequenced in a study of OX40 agonist ivuxolimab in advanced cancers. The method was immunoSEQ multiplex PCR; TCRdb's version includes in-frame clones alone and lacks a portion of them. The table shows tens of thousands of clones, with 85% to 95% occurring only once. The sample was CD4+ or CD8+ T cells sorted from blood, taken in a trial of the OX40 agonist ivuxolimab. These receptor sequences come from an adult with an advanced solid tumor such as melanoma, head and neck, liver or kidney cancer. CDR3s leave out the opening cysteine and the closing phenylalanine or tryptophan. Fields, in order: CDR3 length, V gene, CDR3 protein.

len: 14; v_gene: TRBV7-2; CDR3aa: ASSLGGGAFNSPLH
len: 15; v_gene: TRBV4-1; CDR3aa: ASSQEIGGQGAWEQY
len: 21; v_gene: TRBV9; CDR3aa: ASSEEIRLAEIKQIRNTYEQY
len: 13; v_gene: TRBV7-9; CDR3aa: ASSFPYSGANVLT
len: 11; v_gene: TRBV5-5; CDR3aa: ASSSTGGIFDT
len: 10; v_gene: TRBV10-1; CDR3aa: ASSQGLGTQY
len: 12; v_gene: TRBV27; CDR3aa: ASSPGILNTEAF
len: 12; v_gene: TRBV9; CDR3aa: ASSSPGQVYGYT
len: 14; v_gene: TRBV2; CDR3aa: ASSYPHGGDNQPQH
len: 10; v_gene: TRBV7-9; CDR3aa: ASSARTAEQY
len: 12; v_gene: TRBV30; CDR3aa: AWSRDRVNTEAF
len: 15; v_gene: TRBV18; CDR3aa: ASSPALAGKRTDTQY
len: 13; v_gene: TRBV9; CDR3aa: ASSIPGLEDNEQF
len: 15; v_gene: TRBV19; CDR3aa: ASNPGQGFRGDYEQY
len: 13; v_gene: TRBV14; CDR3aa: ASSHPGTGIDEQY
len: 13; v_gene: TRBV19; CDR3aa: ASSPFPSGANVLT
len: 7; v_gene: TRBV29-1; CDR3aa: SVESGYT
len: 12; v_gene: TRBV9; CDR3aa: ASSVEGALETQY
len: 10; v_gene: TRBV7-2; CDR3aa: ASTDSEGGYT
len: 13; v_gene: TRBV28; CDR3aa: ASSFGRHSSYEQY
len: 18; v_gene: TRBV30; CDR3aa: AWSVLRGDSNKYSGNTIY
len: 11; v_gene: TRBV30; CDR3aa: AWTGVGNQPQH
len: 13; v_gene: TRBV5-1; CDR3aa: ASSLQGAVSYEQY
len: 15; v_gene: TRBV7-8; CDR3aa: ASSPDPNSGSSYEQY
len: 10; v_gene: TRBV6-4; CDR3aa: ASSDLAARAF
len: 14; v_gene: TRBV5-1; CDR3aa: ASSWGTSGYQETQY
len: 12; v_gene: TRBV5-1; CDR3aa: ASSPRTPQETQY
len: 11; v_gene: TRBV7-6; CDR3aa: ASSSLTAIEQF
len: 17; v_gene: TRBV7-2; CDR3aa: ASSSLPGLAGGPQETQY
len: 11; v_gene: TRBV29-1; CDR3aa: SALAGAGDTQY
len: 13; v_gene: TRBV5-6; CDR3aa: ASSSGRDLLYGYT
len: 13; v_gene: TRBV9; CDR3aa: ASSVGQGNTGELF
len: 13; v_gene: TRBV7-9; CDR3aa: ASSLLAGSKNIQY
len: 14; v_gene: TRBV7-8; CDR3aa: ASSSAGTGGRDTQY
len: 11; v_gene: TRBV5-6; CDR3aa: ASSLGESYEQY
len: 10; v_gene: TRBV2; CDR3aa: ASSDGHYEQY
len: 12; v_gene: TRBV9; CDR3aa: ASSVAGPPYEQY
len: 14; v_gene: TRBV4-2; CDR3aa: ASSQVSGYNQETQY
len: 14; v_gene: TRBV6-5; CDR3aa: ASSYRPGRTLEEQF
len: 12; v_gene: TRBV5-4; CDR3aa: ASSPSGTHYEQY